One and the same sample provided the 17 T cell receptor beta chains below, sequenced in a study of blood T cell repertoires in COVID-19. The repertoire was sequenced with immunoSEQ multiplex PCR; TCRdb's copy has only in-frame clones and lacks some. The data show thousands of clones, with around four fifths seen just once and roughly 10% held by the top ten. Sequenced material: peripheral blood. The receptor set was obtained from a human donor in a cohort sampled during active COVID-19.

This rearrangement joins TRBV6-6 to TRBJ1-5, with D possibly matching TRBD1 (5 bases). The ends were cut back, 5 bases at V and 2 bases at J, with 13 bases in the middle. The length of the CDR3 is 15 residues. Germline values: CDR1 MNHNY, CDR2 SVGAGI (reference sequence). The CDR3 protein is CASSTGDARNQPQHF. CDR3 bases: TGTGCCAGCAGTACGGGGGACGCGCGCAATCAGCCCCAGCATTTT.

The chain carries TRBV6-1 and TRBJ2-2; 7 positions agree with TRBD1. V was pared by 1 base and J by 1 base, with 0 bases of the junction left unmatched. The germline gives CDR1 MNHNS, CDR2 SASEGT. The length of the CDR3 is 15 residues. CDR3 DNA: TGTGCCAGCAGTGAAGGGACAGGGAACACCGGGGAGCTGTTTTTT. Translating it yields CASSEGTGNTGELFF.

V and J are TRBV5-1 and TRBJ1-2, with D tentatively TRBD1 (6 bases). The CDR3 runs 13 residues. Trimming took off 4 bases at V and 2 bases at J, with 9 bases between the two ends. Looked up from germline, CDR1 is SGHRS and CDR2 is YFSETQ. The CDR3 sequence is CASSPDRNYGYTF. The CDR3, as DNA: TGCGCCAGCAGCCCTGACAGGAACTATGGCTACACCTTC.

This chain connects TRBV7-9 to TRBJ1-1; 10 bases are shared with TRBD1. With V trimmed by 1 base and J by 1 base, 3 bases remained unmatched. Per the germline V gene, CDR1 is SEHNR and CDR2 is FQNEAQ (reference sequence). The CDR3 length is 16 residues. CDR3 amino acids: CASSLGRDRGNTEAFF. In DNA form, the CDR3 reads TGTGCCAGCAGCTTAGGGAGGGACAGGGGGAACACTGAAGCTTTCTTT.

The rearrangement links TRBV3-1 (or the pseudogene TRBV3-2) to TRBJ2-2, with a tentative D call TRBD1 (6 bases). The CDR3 consists of 14 residues. In germline, CDR1 is LGHDT, CDR2 YNNKEL (reference sequence). V lost 7 bases and J lost 0, with 9 bases in between. The CDR3 coding sequence is TGTGCCAGCAAGGACAGCGCGAACACCGGGGAGCTGTTTTTT. Translation: CASKDSANTGELFF.

The J gene is TRBJ2-2, the V gene TRBV5-4, with 8 bases aligning to TRBD1. The germline CDR1 and CDR2 sequences are SGHNT and YYREEE (reference sequence). With 4 bases clipped from V and 2 bases from J, the junction kept 4 bases outside the gene matches. The CDR3 has 15 residues. The CDR3: CASSAGGANTGELFF. The CDR3 region has the DNA TGTGCCAGCAGCGCAGGGGGCGCAAACACCGGGGAGCTGTTTTTT. The full variable domain, in which reference TRBV5-4 and TRBJ2-2 provide the parts outside the CDR3, is ETGVTQSPTHLIKTRGQQVTLRCSSQSGHNTVSWYQQALGQGPQFIFQYYREEENGRGNFPPRFSGLQFPNYSSELNVNALELDDSALYLCASSAGGANTGELFFGEGSRLTVL.

CDR3 DNA: TGTGCCAGCAGCTTAAGCTACGGGACAGCCAACACTGAAGCTTTCTTT. It specifies CASSLSYGTANTEAFF. The chain carries TRBV7-9 and TRBJ1-1, with 7 bases that match TRBD1. CDR1 and CDR2 from the germline V gene are SEHNR and FQNEAQ (reference sequence). Trimming cost V 2 bases and J 2 bases; bases outside gene matches: 8. The CDR3 has 16 amino acids.

V is TRBV4-1 and J is TRBJ1-6; 8 bases line up with TRBD1. The junction had 6 bases not matched to a gene; V was cut back by 1 base and J by 7 bases. This CDR3 has 16 residues. Germline lookup yields CDR1 MGHRA and CDR2 YSYEKL. DNA of the CDR3: TGCGCCAGCAGCCAAGCCGGACAGGGCCGGAATTCACCCCTCCACTTT. It encodes CASSQAGQGRNSPLHF.

The V call is TRBV18, the J call TRBJ2-5; perhaps TRBD1 as D (5 bases). Germline CDR1 and CDR2: KGHSH and LQKENI. V was clipped by 3 bases and J by 0 bases, with 14 bases between them. The CDR3 has 16 amino acids. CDR3 protein: CASSPGSSGYQETQYF. The CDR3 DNA sequence: TGTGCCAGCTCACCGGGGTCGTCAGGGTACCAAGAGACCCAGTACTTC.

The CDR3 DNA reads TGTGCCACCAGTGACTCGGGGTCAGGCGCAGATACGCAGTATTTT. This encodes CATSDSGSGADTQYF. This chain links TRBV24-1 with TRBJ2-3, with D possibly TRBD2 on 5 matching bases. The CDR3 totals 15 residues. V was pared by 4 bases and J by 4 bases, with 14 bases between. Looked up from germline, CDR1 is KGHDR and CDR2 is SFDVKD.

This chain links TRBV5-4 with TRBJ2-3, with D tentatively TRBD2 (6 bases). Per the germline V gene, CDR1 is SGHNT and CDR2 is YYREEE (reference sequence). V gave up 4 bases and J gave up 4 bases, with 16 bases separating them. This CDR3 is 15 amino acids long. This chain's CDR3 is CASSRDSGRADTQYF. The CDR3, as DNA: TGTGCCAGCAGCCGGGACTCCGGACGTGCAGATACGCAGTATTTT.

The chain has TRBV4-3 and TRBJ1-2; TRBD1 matches at 7 bases. V lost 5 bases, J lost 8 bases, and 11 bases stayed unmatched. Germline loops: CDR1 LGHNA, CDR2 YSLEER. The CDR3 extends over 14 amino acids. The CDR3 nucleotides are TGCGCCAGCAGCATCGGAGGGGGCCTTAGAGGCTACACCTTC. Translated: CASSIGGGLRGYTF.

The genes are TRBV4-1 and TRBJ2-3; 11 positions agree with TRBD2. V was pared by 4 bases and J by 5 bases, with 14 bases of the junction left unmatched. The CDR3 sequence is 18 residues long. Germline CDR1 is MGHRA and CDR2 is YSYEKL. The CDR3 region has the DNA TGCGCCAGCAGCCCAATAGCGGGGGGGCGGAAGGATTTAGATACGCAGTATTTT. Protein product: CASSPIAGGRKDLDTQYF.

This clone was counted a few times. This likely traces to a read error, being one base from a far larger clone. The same CDR3 is also encoded by other DNA sequences in this sample. The chain uses TRBV5-1 and TRBJ2-7; D is perhaps TRBD1 (6 bases). Trimming stripped 5 bases from V and 0 bases from J, with 9 bases between. Germline CDR1 is SGHRS and CDR2 is YFSETQ. The CDR3 is 13 amino acids. The CDR3 is CASRDSLSYEQYF. CDR3 coding DNA: TGCGCCAGCAGGGACAGCCTCTCCTACGAGCAGTACTTC.

This chain connects TRBV9 to TRBJ1-2, with 9 nucleotides matching TRBD1. The V and J ends lost 4 bases and 4 bases, in that order; junction bases with no gene match: 5. The length of the CDR3 is 14 residues. Germline V gene data show CDR1 as SGDLS and CDR2 as YYNGEE. In DNA, the CDR3 is TGTGCCAGCAGCCGTGGACAGGGGACCTATGGCTACACCTTC. Translated, it gives CASSRGQGTYGYTF.

Written as DNA, the CDR3 is TGTGCCAGTAGTATAGCCCACCCGGTTTCGATACAGGTCTCCTACGAGCAGTACTTC. Protein sequence: CASSIAHPVSIQVSYEQYF. The chain couples TRBV19 to TRBJ2-7, with D possibly being TRBD1 (5 bases). CDR3 length: 19 residues. Trimming left V 1 base short and J 0 bases short, with 22 bases between. Germline assignment: CDR1 LNHDA and CDR2 SQIVND (reference sequence).

The chain joins TRBV4-3 to TRBJ2-3; maybe TRBD2 (6 bases). V lost 2 bases and J 1 base, leaving 16 bases between the germline ends. CDR1 is LGHNA, CDR2 YSLEER, per germline. The CDR3 is made up of 17 amino acids. The CDR3 DNA reads as TGCGCCAGCAGCCAATCTTCAGACCAGCGGGGCACAGATACGCAGTATTTT. Its translation is CASSQSSDQRGTDTQYF.